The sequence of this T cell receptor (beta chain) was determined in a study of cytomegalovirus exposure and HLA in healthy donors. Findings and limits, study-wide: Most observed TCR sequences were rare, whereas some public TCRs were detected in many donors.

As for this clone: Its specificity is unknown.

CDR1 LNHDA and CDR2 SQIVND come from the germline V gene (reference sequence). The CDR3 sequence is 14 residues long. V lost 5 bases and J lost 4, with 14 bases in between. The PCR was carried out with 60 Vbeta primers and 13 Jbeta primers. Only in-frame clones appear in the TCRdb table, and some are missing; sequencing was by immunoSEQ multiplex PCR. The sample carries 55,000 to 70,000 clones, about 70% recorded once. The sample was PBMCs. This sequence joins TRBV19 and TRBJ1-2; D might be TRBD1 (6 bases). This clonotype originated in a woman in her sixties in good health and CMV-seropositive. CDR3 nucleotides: TGTGCCAGTAGTGGTCAGGGGACCTTCTATGGCTACACCTTC. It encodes CASSGQGTFYGYTF.